The 4 T cell receptor beta chains below all came from one sample that was sequenced in a study of OX40 agonist ivuxolimab in advanced cancers. Library construction relied on the immunoSEQ multiplex PCR assay. TCRdb obtained this table from immuneACCESS and retained in-frame rearrangements with V and J assigned. These tables miss some clones; where compared with another copy, unresolved V genes account for less than half of the shortfall, and the remainder is unexplained. This sample is represented by approximately 72,000 clones; about 91% of them were singletons. The top ten constitute approximately 0.92% of the sample. Sequencing used CD4+ or CD8+ T cells sorted from blood, obtained in a trial of the OX40 agonist ivuxolimab. The receptors shown here come from an adult with an advanced solid tumor such as melanoma, head and neck, liver or kidney cancer.

The chain recombines TRBV5-1 with TRBJ1-2; 10 bases fit TRBD1. Germline CDR1 is SGHRS and CDR2 is YFSETQ. This CDR3 contains 15 residues. Trimming took 4 bases from V and 4 from J; bases not matched to a gene: 7. The CDR3 bases are TGCGCCAGCAGCCCGGGACAGGGGATCTTCTATGGCTACACCTTC. This encodes CASSPGQGIFYGYTF.

The rearrangement links TRBV6-5 to TRBJ1-2; no firm D call. The ends were cut back, 3 bases at V and 4 bases at J, with 15 bases in the middle. The germline V gene has CDR1 MNHEY and CDR2 SVGAGI. This CDR3 contains 15 residues. In nucleotides, the CDR3 is TGTGCCAGCAGTTATCGGCGACTTTCCCCCTATGGCTACACCTTC. Translated: CASSYRRLSPYGYTF.

Remarks on this clone: Other DNA sequences from this sample encode an identical CDR3 as well. The chain has TRBV5-4 and TRBJ2-1; weak D call: TRBD2 (6 bases). The CDR3 runs 16 residues. Trimming took off 2 bases at V and 0 bases at J, with 12 bases between the two ends. CDR1 and CDR2 from the germline V gene are SGHNT and YYREEE (reference sequence). The CDR3 sequence: CASSLGGVSSYNEQFF. DNA of the CDR3: TGTGCCAGCAGCTTAGGCGGGGTTAGCTCCTACAATGAGCAGTTCTTC.

This chain joins TRBV7-9 and TRBJ2-3; D may match TRBD1 or TRBD2 (5 bases each). CDR1 is SEHNR, CDR2 FQNEAQ, per germline (reference sequence). V was pared by 1 base and J by 5 bases, with 7 bases between. This CDR3 has 13 amino acids. The CDR3 here is CASSLGGLDTQYF. In nucleotides, the CDR3 is TGTGCCAGCAGCTTAGGGGGGTTAGATACGCAGTATTTT.